The clone carrying this T cell receptor beta chain was counted between two and nine times. This record belongs to a study of neoadjuvant anti-PD-1 for oral cavity cancer. The method was immunoSEQ multiplex PCR; TCRdb's version includes in-frame clones alone and lacks a portion of them. The sample lists 6,000 to 8,000 clones, around 50% occurring once. Germline V gene data show CDR1 as SGHRS and CDR2 as YFSETQ. Trimming left V 6 bases short and J 1 base short, with 16 bases between. CDR3 size: 15 residues. The V call is TRBV5-1, the J call TRBJ1-1, with D tentatively TRBD1 (6 bases). The clonotype originates from a person aged 40-85 years with oral cavity squamous cell carcinoma. The sample in question was tumor tissue, obtained before nivolumab (anti-PD-1) treatment. CDR3 sequence reads: CASTSALTGNTEAFF. CDR3 sequence (DNA): TGCGCCAGCACCTCCGCGCTGACAGGGAACACTGAAGCTTTCTTT.